A single T cell receptor beta chain is shown here with its context. Its antigen is unidentified. CDR1 is DFQATT, CDR2 SNEGSKA, per germline (reference sequence). V trimming: 4 bases; J trimming: 1 base; junction bases outside the gene matches: 10. This CDR3 is 16 amino acids long. TCRdb itself ran the 5' RACE reads through MiXCR, one entry per CDR3 protein. Altogether some 730,000 distinct CDR3 sequences are present, about 20% being singletons, with the ten largest covering around 13%. This entry belongs to a study of identical twins. Overall study findings and caveats: Fewer insertions characterized abundant cord blood beta clonotypes, whereas memory repertoires showed none.

These data also featured in a second study, about T cells expressing NK-cell markers.

The receptor was isolated from a young woman in good health. What was sequenced was PBMCs. The chain carries TRBV20-1 and TRBJ2-4, with 7 bases aligning to TRBD1. The CDR3 here is CSAKTQGNTAKNIQYF. The CDR3 DNA reads as TGCAGTGCTAAGACACAGGGGAATACGGCCAAAAACATTCAGTACTTC.